This TCR beta chain was captured by sequencing in a study of metastatic and nonmetastatic thyroid tumors. CDR1 and CDR2 (germline): SGHAT, FQNNGV. The CDR3 loop spans 16 amino acids. After removal of 1 base from V and 7 bases from J, the junction contained 10 bases not matched to a gene. Until they underwent thyroid surgery, no patient had received any treatment. In this sample, this clone turned up a few times. TCRdb redid the clone calls on the PCR reads using MiXCR. The table lists 90,000 or so clones, around 9.2% of them singletons. Sequenced input: blood. The V and J genes are TRBV11-2 and TRBJ2-1, with 7 positions matching TRBD2. The TCR was taken from a female donor with papillary thyroid cancer or a benign thyroid nodule (not recorded which). Some clones in this sample may be carry-over from other donors' samples. The CDR3 loop reads CASSLGVAGVLNEQFF. The CDR3 region has the DNA TGTGCCAGCAGCTTAGGCGTCGCGGGGGTTCTGAATGAGCAGTTCTTC.